This T cell receptor beta chain was profiled in a study of cytomegalovirus exposure and HLA in healthy donors. The PCR ran on 60 Vbeta and 13 Jbeta primers. Libraries were prepared by immunoSEQ multiplex PCR; TCRdb keeps only in-frame clonotypes and omits some of them. The sample holds more than 200,000 clones, 75% to 80% seen once. Germline CDR1 SQVTM, CDR2 ANQGSEA. V lost 7 bases and J 8 bases, leaving 14 bases between the germline ends. The CDR3 is 11 residues long. Sequenced material: PBMCs. This sequence was found in a man younger than 35 in good health and CMV-seronegative. The chain uses TRBV29-1 and TRBJ1-2; tentatively, D is TRBD1 (5 bases). The CDR3 sequence: CSGKGVQGYTF. Written as DNA, the CDR3 is TGCAGCGGTAAAGGGGTTCAGGGCTACACCTTC. The entire variable domain, with the rest obtained from reference TRBV29-1 and TRBJ1-2, is as follows: SAVISQKPSRDICQRGTSLTIQCQVDSQVTMMFWYRQQPGQSLTLIATANQGSEATYESGFVIDKFPISRPNLTFSTLTVSNMSPEDSSIYLCSGKGVQGYTFGSGTRLTVV.